This T cell receptor beta chain derives from a study of blood T cell repertoires in COVID-19. This clone came up once. Profiling relied on immunoSEQ multiplex PCR, and the TCRdb table lists in-frame clones only, not all of them. Of roughly 65,000 clones listed, almost 80% are singletons. CDR3 length: 14 residues. Germline V lookup: CDR1 LGHNA, CDR2 YSLEER. The V and J ends lost 4 bases and 8 bases respectively, with 17 bases between them. The TCR was taken from a man aged 55-75 years with acute or convalescent COVID-19. The sequencing input was peripheral blood. The V gene is TRBV4-3, the J gene TRBJ1-2; the D gene is possibly TRBD1 (6 bases). The CDR3 loop is CASSPQGSRRGYTF. CDR3 DNA: TGCGCCAGCAGCCCGCAGGGGAGTAGGCGGGGCTACACCTTC.